This T cell receptor (beta chain) was documented in a study of somatic mutations in cytotoxic T cells in rheumatoid arthritis. Study in general: Including V beta1+ cells that were sequenced for TCRB, some T-cell populations stained with V beta antibodies were flow-sorted at nearly 100% purity.

This clone was counted between two and nine times. Its matching antigen is unknown. Produced via immunoSEQ multiplex PCR; TCRdb's table is partial and in-frame only. The data show tens of thousands of clones, roughly 86% seen once. General study findings and limits: Researchers did not know the antigen targets of the expanded CD8+ clones. A largest CD8+ clone above 20% of CD8+ cells occurred in about an eighth of the roughly 65 patients.

Researchers isolated CD4+ and CD8+ cells by positive magnetic bead selection and then checked their purity by flow cytometry. This CDR3 is built from 17 residues. The ends lost 0 bases at V and 2 bases at J; junction bases unmatched: 8. Per germline, CDR1 MGHRA and CDR2 YSYEKL. This chain uses TRBV4-1 with TRBJ2-3; TRBD2 matches at 7 bases. Sequencing was performed on CD8+ T cells sorted from blood. The receptor comes from an adult with rheumatoid arthritis. As DNA, the CDR3 is TGCGCCAGCAGCCAAGATCCACTAAGCGGGACCACAGATACGCAGTATTTT. Translation gives CASSQDPLSGTTDTQYF.